A single sample is the source of the 31 T cell receptor beta chains below, sequenced in a study of blood T cell repertoires in COVID-19. The assay was immunoSEQ multiplex PCR, and TCRdb's table has in-frame clones only and misses some. The table shows 200,000 to 250,000 clones, with roughly 86% occurring only once. The sequencing input was peripheral blood. Receptor source: a man in his sixties with acute or convalescent COVID-19.

The chain combines TRBV30 with TRBJ2-7; a possible D gene is TRBD1 (6 bases). The CDR3 runs to 12 residues. Germline V CDR1 and CDR2: GTSNPN, SVGIG (reference sequence). Trimming cost V 4 bases and J 4 bases, with 11 bases left between them. CDR3 protein: CAWNRDGYEQYF. The CDR3, as DNA: TGTGCCTGGAACAGGGATGGTTACGAGCAGTACTTC.

This chain uses TRBV7-9 with TRBJ1-2; no definite D call. Trimming removed 5 bases from V and 4 bases from J, with 20 bases in between. This CDR3 region has 16 residues. CDR1 and CDR2 from the germline V gene are SEHNR and FQNEAQ (reference sequence). The CDR3 region is CASSPLRANGGYGYTF. CDR3 in DNA: TGTGCCAGCAGCCCCCTGCGGGCCAACGGCGGCTATGGCTACACCTTC.

This chain joins TRBV19 and TRBJ1-5; D is unresolved. Between the trimmed V and J ends, which lost 1 base and 6 bases, there was a span of 13 bases. Germline CDR1 reads LNHDA; CDR2 reads SQIVND (reference sequence). The CDR3 spans 15 residues. In DNA, the CDR3 is TGTGCCAGTAGTATAGTCCAGGCGGGAACTCAGCCCCAGCATTTT. Protein: CASSIVQAGTQPQHF. Based on the CDR3 plus reference TRBV19 and TRBJ1-5, the full variable domain is DGGITQSPKYLFRKEGQNVTLSCEQNLNHDAMYWYRQDPGQGLRLIYYSQIVNDFQKGDIAEGYSVSREKKESFPLTVTSAQKNPTAFYLCASSIVQAGTQPQHFGDGTRLSIL.

The CDR3 here is CASSVDAGGWQETQYF. DNA for the CDR3: TGTGCCAGCAGCGTTGACGCGGGGGGCTGGCAAGAGACCCAGTACTTC. The chain employs TRBV9 and TRBJ2-5, with 8 positions matching TRBD2. CDR1 and CDR2 from the germline V gene are SGDLS and YYNGEE. After removal of 2 bases from V and 2 bases from J, the junction contained 8 bases not matched to a gene. The CDR3 sequence is 16 residues long.

The chain links TRBV7-2 to TRBJ2-7, with 14 bases that match TRBD2. The CDR3 is 18 residues long. The ends lost 1 base at V and 4 bases at J; junction bases unmatched: 9. Germline CDR1 SGHTA, CDR2 FQGNSA. CDR3 sequence reads: CASSLVGTSGGSPYEQYF. The CDR3 coding sequence is TGTGCCAGCAGCTTAGTTGGGACTAGCGGGGGCAGTCCTTACGAGCAGTACTTC.

This CDR3 reads CASSPSSGGAYETQYF. The CDR3 nucleotides read TGTGCCAGCAGCCCATCTAGCGGGGGGGCGTATGAGACCCAGTACTTC. J is TRBJ2-5 and V is TRBV5-4, with TRBD2 matching over 12 bases. The CDR3 totals 16 residues. The V and J ends lost 4 bases and 5 bases, in that order; junction bases with no gene match: 9. Germline loops: CDR1 SGHNT, CDR2 YYREEE (reference sequence).

The CDR3 sequence: CASSKRGQEASGYTF. The CDR3 region has the DNA TGTGCCAGTAGTAAGCGAGGACAGGAGGCCAGTGGCTACACCTTC. The chain employs TRBV19 and TRBJ1-2; 7 bases are a match to TRBD1. The CDR3 loop spans 15 amino acids. Germline trimming cut 4 bases from V and 7 bases from J; bases unmatched to any gene: 12. The germline gives CDR1 LNHDA, CDR2 SQIVND (reference sequence).

The chain combines TRBV7-2 with TRBJ2-1; D not certain. The CDR3 covers 15 residues. Germline-derived CDR1 and CDR2 are SGHTA and FQGNSA. V lost 4 bases, J lost 7 bases, and 17 bases lay in between. The CDR3 DNA follows: TGTGCCAGCAGCTCCTCAGGATCCCCTCGGAATGAGCAGTTCTTC. It is translated as CASSSSGSPRNEQFF.

The chain links TRBV25-1 to TRBJ1-6, with 8 bases lining up with TRBD1. With 3 bases clipped from V and 10 bases from J, the junction kept 8 bases outside the gene matches. From germline, CDR1 is MGHDK and CDR2 SYGVNS. The CDR3 sequence is 15 residues long. The CDR3 coding sequence is TGTGCCAGCAGTGACCCCACAGGGGGAGGCTCACCCCTCCACTTT. Translation: CASSDPTGGGSPLHF.

This chain links TRBV6-5 with TRBJ1-2; D is ambiguous. CDR3 length: 11 amino acids. The germline V gene encodes CDR1 MNHEY and CDR2 SVGAGI. V lost 6 bases and J lost 4, with 6 bases in between. The CDR3 DNA reads as TGTGCCAGCAGGTCTACCTATGGCTACACCTTC. This codes for CASRSTYGYTF.

Written as DNA, the CDR3 is TGTGCCAGCTCACCGGACAGGTCGGAAGCTTTCTTT. It yields the protein CASSPDRSEAFF. This chain links TRBV18 with TRBJ1-1; 7 bases fit TRBD1. CDR1 is KGHSH and CDR2 is LQKENI in the germline V gene. The CDR3 loop spans 12 amino acids. J gave up 8 bases and V 3 bases, and 3 bases lay outside the gene matches.

This chain uses TRBV28 with TRBJ1-6; TRBD1 agrees at 8 bases. The ends lost 7 bases at V and 15 bases at J; junction bases unmatched: 11. Looked up from germline, CDR1 is MDHEN and CDR2 is SYDVKM. This CDR3 comprises 13 residues. The CDR3 sequence: CASMGGQEVNLHF. For the CDR3, the DNA is TGTGCCAGCATGGGGGGACAGGAAGTTAACCTCCACTTT.

This clone was recorded only once. This chain joins TRBV6-2 or TRBV6-3 and TRBJ1-3, with D hard to call. The V and J ends lost 4 bases and 3 bases respectively, with 7 bases between them. In germline, CDR1 is MNHEY, CDR2 SVGEGT. There are 13 residues in the CDR3. CDR3 loop: CASSFPVGNTIYF. The CDR3 coding sequence is TGTGCCAGCAGTTTCCCAGTTGGAAACACCATATATTTT.

This clone has more than one count but fewer than ten. The chain links TRBV7-9 to TRBJ1-3, with D hard to call. V was shortened by 8 bases and J by 2 bases, with 10 bases between the two germline ends. In germline, CDR1 is SEHNR, CDR2 FQNEAQ (reference sequence). The CDR3 spans 13 residues. CDR3 protein: CASPVGPGNTIYF. The DNA for the CDR3 is TGTGCCAGCCCGGTTGGGCCTGGAAACACCATATATTTT.

The chain is built from TRBV30 and TRBJ2-2, with a possible D match to TRBD1 (5 bases). The CDR3 runs to 12 residues. Germline V gene sequence: CDR1 GTSNPN, CDR2 SVGIG (reference sequence). The V end lost 4 bases, the J end lost 6 bases, and 9 bases lay between the germline ends. In nucleotides, the CDR3 is TGTGCCTGGAAGTCAGGGCCCGGGGAGCTGTTTTTT. This codes for CAWKSGPGELFF.

The chain employs TRBV12-3 or TRBV12-4 and TRBJ1-1; D perhaps matches TRBD1 (5 bases). The V and J ends lost 6 bases and 6 bases respectively, with 14 bases between them. CDR3 size: 13 residues. The CDR3 DNA reads as TGTGCCAGCAGCCAATTCGGGACTTCTGAAGCTTTCTTT. This translates into CASSQFGTSEAFF.

V is TRBV12-3 or TRBV12-4 and J is TRBJ1-2; 9 bases match TRBD1. The CDR3 runs 13 residues. The V and J ends lost 5 bases and 8 bases, in that order; junction bases with no gene match: 6. This chain's CDR3 is CASSPRTGAGYTF. The CDR3 nucleotides read TGTGCCAGCAGTCCAAGGACAGGGGCCGGCTACACCTTC.

The V call is TRBV5-1, the J call TRBJ2-7; 7 bases map to TRBD1. The V segment lost 0 bases and the J segment 2 bases; nucleotides outside the gene matches: 8. Germline V gene data show CDR1 as SGHRS and CDR2 as YFSETQ. The CDR3 loop spans 16 amino acids. CDR3 residues: CASSLAVRQGTYEQYF. The CDR3 DNA sequence: TGCGCCAGCAGCTTGGCCGTCCGACAGGGCACCTACGAGCAGTACTTC. The entire variable domain, with the rest obtained from reference TRBV5-1 and TRBJ2-7, is as follows: KAGVTQTPRYLIKTRGQQVTLSCSPISGHRSVSWYQQTPGQGLQFLFEYFSETQRNKGNFPGRFSGRQFSNSRSEMNVSTLELGDSALYLCASSLAVRQGTYEQYFGPGTRLTVT.

The chain employs TRBV5-1 and TRBJ2-1, with 14 positions matching TRBD2. The germline CDR1 and CDR2 sequences are SGHRS and YFSETQ. The CDR3 sequence is 18 residues long. The trim removed 4 bases at V and 4 bases at J, leaving 10 bases unmatched. The CDR3, as DNA: TGCGCCAGCAGCCCGGGACTAGCGGGGGCCGGACCGTACAATGAGCAGTTCTTC. The encoded protein is CASSPGLAGAGPYNEQFF.

This chain links TRBV18 with TRBJ1-6; D not certain. Trimming took 3 bases from V and 6 from J, leaving 12 bases between them. Germline V CDR1 and CDR2: KGHSH, LQKENI. The CDR3 loop spans 15 amino acids. In nucleotides, the CDR3 is TGTGCCAGCTCACCGGGCGTCCTGAGTAATTCACCCCTCCACTTT. It translates to CASSPGVLSNSPLHF.

Only one count was recorded for this clone. V and J are TRBV27 and TRBJ2-7; D is undetermined. V was trimmed by 5 bases and J by 0 bases, leaving 5 bases between them. This CDR3 is built from 12 residues. In germline, CDR1 is MNHEY, CDR2 SMNVEV (reference sequence). The CDR3 spells CASSPISYEQYF. The DNA of the CDR3 is TGTGCCAGCAGTCCCATCTCCTACGAGCAGTACTTC.

The chain has TRBV7-3 and TRBJ2-7; maybe TRBD2 (5 bases). Germline V gene lookup returns CDR1 SGHTA and CDR2 FQGTGA. The CDR3 is 14 residues long. Trimming removed 5 bases from V and 6 bases from J, with 17 bases in between. The CDR3, as DNA: TGTGCCAGCAGCCTAGGATGGGCGGGTTCCGAGCAGTACTTC. This encodes CASSLGWAGSEQYF. The variable domain in full, completed from reference TRBV7-3 and TRBJ2-7, reads GAGVSQTPSNKVTEKGKYVELRCDPISGHTALYWYRQSLGQGPEFLIYFQGTGAADDSGLPNDRFFAVRPEGSVSTLKIQRTERGDSAVYLCASSLGWAGSEQYFGPGTRLTVT.

The chain is built from TRBV25-1 and TRBJ2-3; 13 nucleotides line up with TRBD2. This CDR3 is 16 amino acids long. CDR1 is MGHDK and CDR2 is SYGVNS in the germline V gene. The V and J ends lost 2 bases and 4 bases, in that order; junction bases with no gene match: 3. CDR3 in DNA: TGTGCCAGCAGTGAAGAGGGGACTAGCGGGGCAGATACGCAGTATTTT. Its protein is CASSEEGTSGADTQYF. Filled out from reference TRBV25-1 and TRBJ2-3, the complete variable domain reads EADIYQTPRYLVIGTGKKITLECSQTMGHDKMYWYQQDPGMELHLIHYSYGVNSTEKGDLSSESTVSRIRTEHFPLTLESARPSHTSQYLCASSEEGTSGADTQYFGPGTRLTVL.

The rearrangement links TRBV6-5 to TRBJ1-5, with D perhaps TRBD1 (6 bases). Germline V gene sequence: CDR1 MNHEY, CDR2 SVGAGI. V lost 4 bases and J lost 3, with 16 bases in between. There are 16 residues in the CDR3. The CDR3 loop reads CASSWGPTFTNQPQHF. The DNA of the CDR3 is TGTGCCAGCAGTTGGGGGCCGACGTTCACCAATCAGCCCCAGCATTTT.

This clone appeared a few times. The chain employs TRBV6-4 and TRBJ2-3; perhaps TRBD2 as D (6 bases). The length of the CDR3 is 15 residues. Trimming left V 0 bases short and J 2 bases short, with 9 bases between. Germline values: CDR1 MRHNA, CDR2 SNTAGT. CDR3 sequence: CASSDSGGTTDTQYF. The CDR3 coding sequence is TGTGCCAGCAGTGACTCTGGGGGGACCACAGATACGCAGTATTTT.

This chain links TRBV18 with TRBJ2-2; the D gene is possibly TRBD1 (5 bases). The germline CDR1 and CDR2 sequences are KGHSH and LQKENI. This CDR3 is built from 13 residues. Deletions cut 3 bases from V and 5 bases from J, with 7 bases between. CDR3 sequence (DNA): TGTGCCAGCTCACCCCAGGGTACCGGGGAGCTGTTTTTT. This translates into CASSPQGTGELFF.

There are a few counts of this clone. The rearrangement uses TRBV9 and TRBJ1-2; no definite D call. V was shortened by 4 bases and J by 1 base, with 5 bases between the two germline ends. CDR3 length: 12 amino acids. Looked up from germline, CDR1 is SGDLS and CDR2 is YYNGEE. In nucleotides, the CDR3 is TGTGCCAGCAGCACAAATAACTATGGCTACACCTTC. Translation gives CASSTNNYGYTF.

This chain joins TRBV7-9 and TRBJ2-4; D is unresolved. Trimming took 1 base from V and 0 from J, leaving 10 bases between them. Germline-derived CDR1 and CDR2 are SEHNR and FQNEAQ (reference sequence). The CDR3 sequence is 16 residues long. The CDR3 loop reads CASSLGAALAKNIQYF. The CDR3 bases are TGTGCCAGCAGCTTAGGTGCGGCCCTAGCCAAAAACATTCAGTACTTC.

The V and J genes are TRBV6-1 and TRBJ1-2, with D maybe TRBD1 (5 bases). The CDR3 consists of 14 residues. Trimming left V 1 base short and J 6 bases short, with 12 bases between. Germline V gene data show CDR1 as MNHNS and CDR2 as SASEGT. The CDR3 sequence is CASSEGRGRDGYTF. CDR3 sequence (DNA): TGTGCCAGCAGTGAAGGGAGGGGTAGGGATGGCTACACCTTC.

V is TRBV19 and J is TRBJ1-2; 10 bases match TRBD1. With V trimmed by 1 base and J by 6 bases, 5 bases remained unmatched. Germline V lookup: CDR1 LNHDA, CDR2 SQIVND (reference sequence). There are 15 residues in the CDR3. CDR3 in amino acids: CASSIVRDRGNGYTF. The CDR3 DNA reads as TGTGCCAGTAGTATAGTAAGGGACAGGGGAAATGGCTACACCTTC.

This chain links TRBV29-1 with TRBJ2-7; TRBD1 agrees at 9 bases. Germline assignment: CDR1 SQVTM and CDR2 ANQGSEA. With 4 bases clipped from V and 2 bases from J, the junction kept 3 bases outside the gene matches. This CDR3 contains 13 residues. In nucleotides, the CDR3 is TGCAGCGTTGTTGGGGACAGGGCCTACGAGCAGTACTTC. Its protein is CSVVGDRAYEQYF.